A selection of T cell receptor beta chains follows, all from one sample in a study of T cell responses to AZD1222 COVID-19 vaccine. Profiled with immunoSEQ multiplex PCR; TCRdb holds only in-frame clones, not every one. The table includes nearly 110,000 clones, 90% detected once. Sequenced here: peripheral blood, sampled 28 days after the second AZD1222 dose. The origin of the receptors is an adult who received the AZD1222 COVID-19 vaccine. CDR3s include the opening cysteine and the closing phenylalanine or tryptophan. The D gene is left open where the match is weak. Only part of the rows carry a size: once, few, many, or a class if the clone is expanded.

j_gene,abundance,v_gene,d_gene,CDR3aa,CDR3nt
TRBJ2-3,medium-sized,TRBV5-1,.,CASSFTRSSTDTQYF,TGCGCCAGCAGCTTTACCCGAAGTTCCACAGATACGCAGTATTTT
TRBJ2-1,.,TRBV10-1,.,CASSDREDDNEQFF,TGCGCCAGCAGCGACAGGGAGGACGACAATGAGCAGTTCTTC
TRBJ2-6,.,TRBV6-1,TRBD1,CASSVKGANLNGANVLTF,TGTGCCAGCAGTGTAAAGGGGGCGAATCTTAATGGGGCCAACGTCCTGACTTTC
TRBJ1-2,.,TRBV6-1,.,CASSELPMAYGYTF,TGTGCCAGCAGTGAATTACCTATGGCCTATGGCTACACCTTC
TRBJ1-2,.,TRBV29-1,TRBD1,CSVETGDNYGYTF,TGCAGCGTTGAAACAGGGGATAACTATGGCTACACCTTC
TRBJ1-1,.,TRBV7-2,.,CASTLGGLGKATEAFF,TGTGCCAGCACCCTAGGGGGACTGGGTAAGGCCACTGAAGCTTTCTTT
TRBJ1-2,.,TRBV6-5,.,CASSYSGGWNYGYTF,TGTGCCAGCAGTTACTCCGGGGGATGGAACTATGGCTACACCTTC
TRBJ2-7,.,TRBV19,.,CASSIVLNNYEQYF,TGTGCCAGTAGTATAGTTCTGAACAACTACGAGCAGTACTTC
TRBJ1-1,.,TRBV3-1/TRBV3-2,.,CASSLANSYTYTEAFF,TGTGCCAGCAGCCTCGCCAACAGCTACACGTACACTGAAGCTTTCTTT
TRBJ2-1,.,TRBV7-9,.,CASSPTSGGAYNEQFF,TGTGCCAGCAGCCCCACTTCGGGCGGGGCGTACAATGAGCAGTTCTTC
TRBJ2-7,.,TRBV12-3/TRBV12-4,.,CASSLVTPYEQYF,TGTGCCAGCAGTTTAGTGACCCCCTACGAGCAGTACTTC
TRBJ2-1,few,TRBV18,TRBD2,CASSPSASGLNGYNEQFF,TGTGCCAGCTCACCGAGTGCTAGCGGATTAAATGGCTACAATGAGCAGTTCTTC
TRBJ1-6,.,TRBV7-8,.,CASSLGENSPLHF,TGTGCCAGCAGCTTAGGTGAGAATTCACCCCTCCACTTT
TRBJ2-7,.,TRBV5-1,.,CASSFGDRSSYEQYF,TGCGCCAGCAGCTTTGGGGACCGGAGCTCCTACGAGCAGTACTTC
TRBJ1-3,.,TRBV27,.,CASSTLSSGNTIYF,TGTGCCAGCAGTACCCTAAGCTCTGGAAACACCATATATTTT
TRBJ1-4,.,TRBV7-2,.,CASSFRGSTNEKLFF,TGTGCCAGCAGTTTCCGGGGCAGCACTAATGAAAAACTGTTTTTT
TRBJ1-6,.,TRBV28,.,CASSLWTGSNSPLHF,TGTGCCAGCAGTTTATGGACGGGATCAAATTCACCCCTCCACTTT
TRBJ1-4,.,TRBV10-3,.,CAISGGGNEKLFF,TGTGCCATCAGTGGAGGGGGAAATGAAAAACTGTTTTTT
TRBJ2-5,.,TRBV5-8,TRBD1,CASSGTGGWETQYF,TGTGCCAGCAGCGGGACAGGGGGCTGGGAGACCCAGTACTTC
TRBJ1-3,.,TRBV2,.,CASSEVGSGGNTIYF,TGTGCCAGCAGTGAAGTCGGTTCAGGTGGAAACACCATATATTTT
TRBJ1-5,.,TRBV4-1,.,CASSQADTGRQPQHF,TGCGCCAGCAGCCAAGCGGATACAGGGAGACAGCCCCAGCATTTT
TRBJ2-1,.,TRBV2,TRBD2,CARTGLAGATPKNEQFF,TGTGCCAGGACGGGACTAGCGGGGGCTACCCCAAAAAATGAGCAGTTCTTC
TRBJ2-7,.,TRBV27,.,CARRPPGGAYEQYF,TGTGCCAGGAGGCCCCCTGGAGGGGCCTACGAGCAGTACTTC
TRBJ1-3,few,TRBV7-8,TRBD1,CASSIWRDRGRNTIYF,TGTGCCAGCAGCATTTGGCGGGACAGGGGTAGAAACACCATATATTTT
TRBJ2-7,once,TRBV4-1,.,CASSQGQVNSGEQYF,TGCGCCAGCAGCCAAGGGCAGGTTAACTCCGGCGAGCAGTACTTC
TRBJ1-2,.,TRBV6-2/TRBV6-3,.,CASSLRSGYTF,TGTGCCAGCAGTCTGCGTAGTGGCTACACCTTC
TRBJ2-3,once,TRBV4-1,TRBD2,CASSQGPGLAGGRSTDTQYF,TGCGCCAGCAGCCAAGGCCCGGGACTAGCGGGGGGGCGAAGCACAGATACGCAGTATTTT
TRBJ1-2,.,TRBV7-9,.,CASSLEVRGGYTF,TGTGCCAGCAGCTTAGAAGTTAGGGGTGGCTACACCTTC
TRBJ1-3,.,TRBV5-1,.,CASSSGGGSGNTIYF,TGCGCCAGCAGCTCCGGGGGGGGCTCTGGAAACACCATATATTTT
TRBJ2-5,few,TRBV6-5,.,CASTGASGQETQYF,TGTGCCAGCACGGGGGCTAGCGGACAAGAGACCCAGTACTTC
TRBJ2-7,.,TRBV2,.,CASSDPYEQYF,TGTGCCAGCAGTGATCCCTACGAGCAGTACTTC
TRBJ2-3,.,TRBV3-1/TRBV3-2,.,CASSQEARQSAPADTQYF,TGTGCCAGCAGCCAAGAGGCAAGGCAATCCGCTCCTGCAGATACGCAGTATTTT
TRBJ1-4,.,TRBV30,.,CAWSEGLRRGKLFF,TGTGCCTGGAGTGAAGGGTTGCGACGGGGAAAACTGTTTTTT
TRBJ2-7,.,TRBV2,.,CASSPGLTPYEQYF,TGTGCCAGCAGCCCGGGACTGACGCCTTACGAGCAGTACTTC
TRBJ2-7,.,TRBV15,TRBD1,CATSVRDRRFGQYF,TGTGCCACCAGCGTCCGGGACAGACGGTTTGGGCAGTACTTC
TRBJ2-7,.,TRBV19,TRBD2,CASSIGLAGTYEQYF,TGTGCCAGTAGTATTGGGCTAGCGGGGACTTACGAGCAGTACTTC
TRBJ2-1,once,TRBV3-1/TRBV3-2,TRBD2,CASSQLAGGYNEQFF,TGTGCCAGCAGCCAACTAGCGGGGGGATACAATGAGCAGTTCTTC
TRBJ1-3,.,TRBV7-2,.,CASTLNRAAGNTIYF,TGTGCCAGCACCCTAAACAGAGCTGCTGGAAACACCATATATTTT
TRBJ2-7,.,TRBV7-9,.,CASSLGWGDNEQCF,TGTGCCAGCAGCTTAGGTTGGGGCGACAACGAGCAGTGCTTC
TRBJ2-1,.,TRBV4-1,.,CASSQERSSSYNEQFF,TGCGCCAGCAGCCAAGAACGGTCTAGCTCCTACAATGAGCAGTTCTTC
TRBJ2-7,.,TRBV27,.,CASQGSGRAYEQYF,TGTGCCAGCCAGGGTTCTGGGCGAGCCTACGAGCAGTACTTC
TRBJ2-3,.,TRBV6-5,TRBD1,CASSWTGGEPDTQYF,TGTGCCAGCAGTTGGACAGGGGGCGAGCCAGATACGCAGTATTTT
TRBJ1-3,.,TRBV18,.,CASSPPPGNTIYF,TGTGCCAGCTCACCCCCCCCTGGAAACACCATATATTTT
TRBJ2-7,.,TRBV2,.,CASSPAYEQYF,TGTGCCAGCAGCCCGGCCTACGAGCAGTACTTC
TRBJ1-6,.,TRBV6-6,.,CASSPTPGPRYNSPLHF,TGTGCCAGCAGTCCCACCCCGGGACCTCGATATAATTCACCCCTCCACTTT
TRBJ1-2,.,TRBV7-2,.,CASSEQVPGGYTF,TGTGCCAGCAGCGAACAGGTTCCTGGCGGCTACACCTTC